Listed below are T cell receptor beta chains from one sample, sequenced in a study of blood T cell repertoires in COVID-19. Only in-frame clones appear in the TCRdb table, and some are missing; sequencing was by immunoSEQ multiplex PCR. Found here are over 150,000 clones, around 80% of them singletons; the top ten hold roughly 19%. The sample taken for sequencing was peripheral blood. The source of these receptors is a woman in her seventies who had recovered from COVID-19. Each CDR3 is given with its conserved first and last residue. D genes are given only for firm matches. Size values are once, few and many counts, or a class for expanded clones, and some rows have none.

CDR3aa: CSVEDMAGGPGGELFF; CDR3nt: TGCAGCGTTGAAGATATGGCGGGAGGGCCCGGCGGGGAGCTGTTTTTT; d_gene: TRBD2; j_gene: TRBJ2-2; v_gene: TRBV29-1; abundance: NA
CDR3aa: CASSERQGRANYGYTF; CDR3nt: TGTGCCAGCAGTGAAAGGCAGGGGAGGGCTAACTATGGCTACACCTTC; d_gene: NA; j_gene: TRBJ1-2; v_gene: TRBV6-1; abundance: NA
CDR3aa: CASSQDEDTQYF; CDR3nt: TGTGCCAGCAGCCAAGACGAGGATACGCAGTATTTT; d_gene: NA; j_gene: TRBJ2-3; v_gene: TRBV4-2; abundance: NA
CDR3aa: CASSSRVGNTEAFF; CDR3nt: TGTGCCAGTAGTTCCCGGGTGGGGAACACTGAAGCTTTCTTT; d_gene: NA; j_gene: TRBJ1-1; v_gene: TRBV19; abundance: NA
CDR3aa: CASSLRTGVGGSPLHF; CDR3nt: TGTGCCAGCAGCTTACGGACAGGGGTGGGAGGATCACCCCTCCACTTT; d_gene: TRBD1; j_gene: TRBJ1-6; v_gene: TRBV7-9; abundance: few
CDR3aa: CAISESRGQMNYGYTF; CDR3nt: TGTGCCATCAGTGAGTCGAGGGGACAGATGAACTATGGCTACACCTTC; d_gene: TRBD1; j_gene: TRBJ1-2; v_gene: TRBV10-3; abundance: once
CDR3aa: CASSQGGRREDTQYF; CDR3nt: TGTGCCAGCAGCCAAGGCGGGAGAAGGGAAGATACGCAGTATTTT; d_gene: TRBD2; j_gene: TRBJ2-3; v_gene: TRBV11-2; abundance: NA
CDR3aa: CASSYRLAEETQYF; CDR3nt: TGTGCCAGCAGCTACCGACTAGCGGAAGAGACCCAGTACTTC; d_gene: TRBD2; j_gene: TRBJ2-5; v_gene: TRBV13; abundance: NA
CDR3aa: CASSPRDRNTEAFF; CDR3nt: TGTGCCAGCAGCCCCCGGGACAGGAACACTGAAGCTTTCTTT; d_gene: TRBD1; j_gene: TRBJ1-1; v_gene: TRBV3-1/TRBV3-2; abundance: NA
CDR3aa: CASSLGLAAHGELFF; CDR3nt: TGTGCCAGCAGCCTGGGACTAGCGGCACACGGGGAGCTGTTTTTT; d_gene: TRBD2; j_gene: TRBJ2-2; v_gene: TRBV3-1/TRBV3-2; abundance: NA
CDR3aa: CASSQDGTGPGGTEAFF; CDR3nt: TGCGCCAGCAGCCAAGACGGGACAGGCCCCGGGGGCACTGAAGCTTTCTTT; d_gene: TRBD1; j_gene: TRBJ1-1; v_gene: TRBV4-3; abundance: NA
CDR3aa: CASAGYGDGNPYEQYF; CDR3nt: TGTGCCAGTGCGGGGTACGGCGACGGCAATCCCTACGAGCAGTACTTC; d_gene: NA; j_gene: TRBJ2-7; v_gene: TRBV19; abundance: NA
CDR3aa: CATAVAGGQNTGELFF; CDR3nt: TGTGCCACCGCGGTAGCGGGGGGGCAGAACACCGGGGAGCTGTTTTTT; d_gene: TRBD2; j_gene: TRBJ2-2; v_gene: TRBV24-1; abundance: once
CDR3aa: CASSRLRDGTAIYEQYF; CDR3nt: TGCGCCAGCAGCCGCCTGAGAGACGGGACAGCCATCTACGAGCAGTACTTC; d_gene: TRBD1; j_gene: TRBJ2-7; v_gene: TRBV4-1; abundance: once
CDR3aa: CASSPPGNTGELFF; CDR3nt: TGTGCCAGCAGCCCCCCGGGGAACACCGGGGAGCTGTTTTTT; d_gene: NA; j_gene: TRBJ2-2; v_gene: TRBV7-3; abundance: NA
CDR3aa: CASSSPSGSDTQYF; CDR3nt: TGCGCCAGCAGCTCGCCTAGCGGGAGTGATACGCAGTATTTT; d_gene: TRBD2; j_gene: TRBJ2-3; v_gene: TRBV5-1; abundance: once
CDR3aa: CASSQDSGMNTEAFF; CDR3nt: TGTGCCAGCAGCCAGGACAGCGGCATGAACACTGAAGCTTTCTTT; d_gene: NA; j_gene: TRBJ1-1; v_gene: TRBV5-4; abundance: NA
CDR3aa: CASSLAGGNYGYTF; CDR3nt: TGCGCCAGCAGCTTGGCTGGCGGTAACTATGGCTACACCTTC; d_gene: NA; j_gene: TRBJ1-2; v_gene: TRBV5-1; abundance: NA
CDR3aa: CAIQDIAGGPYNEQFF; CDR3nt: TGTGCCATCCAGGACATAGCGGGAGGGCCCTACAATGAGCAGTTCTTC; d_gene: TRBD2; j_gene: TRBJ2-1; v_gene: TRBV10-3; abundance: NA
CDR3aa: CASSPEGAGELFF; CDR3nt: TGTGCCAGCAGCCCCGAGGGGGCCGGGGAGCTGTTTTTT; d_gene: NA; j_gene: TRBJ2-2; v_gene: TRBV6-4; abundance: NA
CDR3aa: CASSIQGGGAFF; CDR3nt: TGTGCCAGCAGCATACAGGGTGGTGGGGCTTTCTTT; d_gene: NA; j_gene: TRBJ1-1; v_gene: TRBV7-9; abundance: NA
CDR3aa: CASSQDPRLAGVRGANVLTF; CDR3nt: TGTGCCAGCAGCCAAGATCCACGACTAGCGGGAGTTCGTGGGGCCAACGTCCTGACTTTC; d_gene: TRBD2; j_gene: TRBJ2-6; v_gene: TRBV4-2; abundance: few
CDR3aa: CASSPHQYQPQHF; CDR3nt: TGTGCCAGCAGTCCACACCAGTATCAGCCCCAGCATTTT; d_gene: NA; j_gene: TRBJ1-5; v_gene: TRBV27; abundance: NA
CDR3aa: CACEIAGSTDTQYF; CDR3nt: TGTGCCTGCGAAATAGCGGGAAGCACAGATACGCAGTATTTT; d_gene: TRBD2; j_gene: TRBJ2-3; v_gene: TRBV30; abundance: NA
CDR3aa: CASSTGQGDGYTF; CDR3nt: TGTGCCAGTAGTACGGGACAGGGCGATGGCTACACCTTC; d_gene: TRBD1; j_gene: TRBJ1-2; v_gene: TRBV19; abundance: NA
CDR3aa: CASSQEGDSEYF; CDR3nt: TGTGCCAGCAGCCAAGAGGGGGACAGCGAGTACTTC; d_gene: TRBD1; j_gene: TRBJ2-7; v_gene: TRBV3-1/TRBV3-2; abundance: once
CDR3aa: CAGYTVRAGQYF; CDR3nt: TGTGCCGGCTATACAGTGAGGGCTGGGCAGTACTTC; d_gene: NA; j_gene: TRBJ2-7; v_gene: TRBV30; abundance: NA
CDR3aa: CSASMAHSYEQYF; CDR3nt: TGCAGTGCTAGTATGGCCCACTCCTACGAGCAGTACTTC; d_gene: NA; j_gene: TRBJ2-7; v_gene: TRBV20-1; abundance: NA
CDR3aa: CASSPTSASSYNEQFF; CDR3nt: TGTGCCAGCAGCCCGACTAGCGCAAGCTCCTACAATGAGCAGTTCTTC; d_gene: TRBD2; j_gene: TRBJ2-1; v_gene: TRBV5-4; abundance: NA